The source of this T cell receptor beta chain is a study of CD8 T cells in Susac syndrome. Sequencing of TCR beta covered CD8+ and CD4+ T cells obtained from blood. Negative isolation was used for CD8+ and CD4+ T cells, and FACS enrichment was applied to TEMRA cells. cDNA came from roughly 0.47 to 1 ug RNA primed by random hexamers. An immunoSEQ multiplex PCR generated amplified TCR beta CDR3 products spanning 54 Vbeta and 13 Jbeta. A single record per CDR3 protein comes from TCRdb applying MiXCR to the immunoSEQ multiplex PCR reads. Of 350,000 to 550,000 distinct CDR3 sequences in the sample, approximately 85% were seen once. Losses at the gene ends were 5 bases for V and 6 bases for J; bases not matched to a gene: 0. The CDR3 runs to 11 residues. Germline values: CDR1 SQVTM, CDR2 ANQGSEA.

This chain joins TRBV29-1 and TRBJ2-1, with 8 bases lining up with TRBD1. The clonotype was recovered from a human donor with multiple sclerosis. The sample was CD8+ T cells from PBMCs. This CDR3 is CSVTGGNEQFF. The CDR3 DNA follows: TGCAGCGTTACAGGGGGCAATGAGCAGTTCTTC.